A selection of T cell receptor beta chains follows, all from one sample in a study of shared clonotypes between healthy human individuals. Some clones are missing from TCRdb's copy, which holds only in-frame ones; the method was immunoSEQ multiplex PCR. The sample includes over 750,000 clones, around 96% of them seen just once. The sample was naive CD8+ T cells sorted from blood. The receptor set was obtained from a man aged 25 to 40 in good health. The CDR3 runs from the conserved cysteine through the conserved F or W. Fields, in order: clone size, J gene, D gene, V gene, CDR3 protein, CDR3 DNA. D genes are given only for firm matches. Not all rows give a size; the values are once, few, many and, for expanded clones, a class.

>NA|TRBJ2-3|TRBD1|TRBV27
CASQGVVDTQYF
TGTGCCAGCCAGGGGGTAGTAGATACGCAGTATTTT
>NA|TRBJ2-6|TRBD1|TRBV28
CASSLTGNSGANVLTF
TGTGCCAGCAGTTTGACAGGGAACTCTGGGGCCAACGTCCTGACTTTC
>NA|TRBJ2-3|NA|TRBV10-2
CASSETDTQYF
TGCGCCAGCAGTGAGACAGATACGCAGTATTTT
>NA|TRBJ1-2|NA|TRBV7-9
CASSLVGNSAYGYTF
TGTGCCAGCAGCTTAGTGGGAAACAGTGCCTATGGCTACACCTTC
>NA|TRBJ1-2|NA|TRBV14
CASSQVEHFYGYTF
TGTGCCAGCAGCCAAGTTGAACACTTCTATGGCTACACCTTC
>NA|TRBJ1-2|TRBD1|TRBV14
CASSQDLGTGPNYGYTF
TGTGCCAGCAGCCAAGATCTTGGGACAGGGCCGAACTATGGCTACACCTTC
>NA|TRBJ1-1|TRBD1|TRBV7-9
CASSPPDRGTEAFF
TGTGCCAGCAGCCCCCCGGACAGGGGGACTGAAGCTTTCTTT
>NA|TRBJ2-7|TRBD2|TRBV9
CASSVVGTSGKISEQYF
TGTGCCAGCAGCGTAGTAGGGACTAGCGGGAAGATCTCCGAGCAGTACTTC
>NA|TRBJ2-4|NA|TRBV5-6
CASSLSAAWVAKNIQYF
TGTGCCAGCAGCTTGTCCGCCGCATGGGTGGCCAAAAACATTCAGTACTTC
>NA|TRBJ2-7|NA|TRBV7-9
CASSPKGDYEQYF
TGTGCCAGCAGTCCCAAAGGGGACTACGAGCAGTACTTC
>NA|TRBJ2-1|NA|TRBV5-6
CASSSERASYNEQFF
TGTGCCAGCAGTTCTGAGCGGGCTTCCTACAATGAGCAGTTCTTC
>NA|TRBJ2-3|NA|TRBV18
CASSQGESSSDTQYF
TGTGCCAGCTCCCAAGGAGAGTCTAGCTCAGATACGCAGTATTTT
>NA|TRBJ1-4|NA|TRBV27
CASTSSEHEKLFF
TGTGCCAGCACGAGCTCAGAACATGAAAAACTGTTTTTT
>NA|TRBJ2-1|TRBD2|TRBV5-3
CARSSYLASGRRNEQFF
TGTGCCAGAAGCTCGTATCTCGCTAGCGGGAGGAGGAATGAGCAGTTCTTC
>NA|TRBJ1-6|NA|TRBV19
CASKVSGSGNSPLHF
TGTGCCAGTAAGGTATCAGGGTCGGGTAATTCACCCCTCCACTTT
>NA|TRBJ1-2|NA|TRBV9
CASRKSGTLREYGYTF
TGTGCCAGCAGAAAATCCGGGACACTCCGGGAGTATGGCTACACCTTC
>NA|TRBJ2-3|NA|TRBV9
CASSVGGAGDTQYF
TGTGCCAGCAGCGTAGGGGGAGCAGGGGATACGCAGTATTTT
>NA|TRBJ2-7|NA|TRBV7-9
CASSLSSSPKGYEQYF
TGTGCCAGCAGCCTCAGCAGCTCGCCCAAAGGGTACGAGCAGTACTTC
>once|TRBJ1-2|TRBD1|TRBV14
CASSQYRGPTYGYTF
TGTGCCAGCAGCCAATACAGGGGGCCTACCTATGGCTACACCTTC